These T cell receptor beta chains were read from a single sample in a study of T cells in Graves' hyperthyroidism and ophthalmopathy. TCRdb re-derived calls from the multiplex PCR reads in MiXCR, one entry per CDR3 protein. The table has about half a million distinct CDR3 sequences, 15% to 20% seen once; the top ten hold about 29%. Sequencing was carried out using blood. The receptors come from a woman under 40 with Graves' ophthalmopathy. Both conserved end residues are part of each CDR3. A D gene is named only where the DNA matches it firmly. Only part of the rows carry a size: once, few, many, or a class if the clone is expanded.

>TRBJ2-7|TRBV5-4|.|.
TGTGCCAGCAGCTTGGAGCTAGCGACCGAGCAGTACTTC
CASSLELATEQYF
>TRBJ2-5|TRBV5-1|.|.
TGCGCCAGCAGCGAAAACTCGGCGGACATGAAGTACTTC
CASSENSADMKYF
>TRBJ2-7|TRBV5-1|.|.
TGCGCCAGCAGCCAATCCCTAGCGAGCGAGCAGTACTTC
CASSQSLASEQYF
>TRBJ1-5|TRBV6-5|few|.
TGTGCCAGCAGTTACAAATCGAGCAATCAGCCCCAGCATTTT
CASSYKSSNQPQHF
>TRBJ1-6|TRBV30|many|.
TGTGCCTGGAGATTGGGCAGTTCAGCCCTCCACTTT
CAWRLGSSALHF
>TRBJ1-1|TRBV2|many|.
TGTGCCAGCACGGGGCCGATGAACACTGAAGCTTTCTTT
CASTGPMNTEAFF
>TRBJ2-5|TRBV4-1|.|TRBD2
TGCGCCAGCAGCCTTACCGGGGGACTAGCGGCGCAAGAGACCCAGTACTTC
CASSLTGGLAAQETQYF
>TRBJ1-5|TRBV7-9|.|TRBD1
TGTGCCAGCAGTTCTACAGACAGGGGGGTGCGACAGCCCCAGCATTTT
CASSSTDRGVRQPQHF
>TRBJ2-7|TRBV7-8|few|.
TGTGCCAGCAGCTTAGAATGGGGGAGTGGTTTCCACGAGCAGTACTTC
CASSLEWGSGFHEQYF
>TRBJ1-1|TRBV6-2/TRBV6-3|.|TRBD1
TGTGCCAGCACCCTTTCAGGGGGCGGCCCTGAAGCTTTCTTT
CASTLSGGGPEAFF
>TRBJ1-1|TRBV6-7|.|TRBD1
TGTGCCAGCAGTTACTATCCGGGACAGGGGTTTAGGAACACTGAAGCTTTCTTT
CASSYYPGQGFRNTEAFF
>TRBJ1-1|TRBV9|.|.
TGTGCCAGCAGCGTAGAGTGGGGGGGAAACACTGAAGCTTTCTTT
CASSVEWGGNTEAFF
>TRBJ2-7|TRBV5-1|many|TRBD2
TGCGCCAGCAGCTTGGAGCTAGCGGGAGGTAACGAGCAGTACTTC
CASSLELAGGNEQYF
>TRBJ2-5|TRBV5-4|.|.
TGTGCCACCTCGGGGGGCTGGCAAGAGACCCAGTACTTC
CATSGGWQETQYF
>TRBJ1-4|TRBV24-1|.|.
TGTGCCACCAGTGATTTTTCGGATGATGAAAAACTGTTTTTT
CATSDFSDDEKLFF
>TRBJ2-3|TRBV20-1|many|TRBD2
TGCAGTGCCCGATCCTATAGCGGGACGCTAGATACGCAGTATTTT
CSARSYSGTLDTQYF
>TRBJ2-3|TRBV11-3|many|.
TGTGCCAGCAGCTTAGAGGGGCGACCGGCAGATACGCAGTATTTT
CASSLEGRPADTQYF
>TRBJ2-1|TRBV4-3|.|.
TGCGCCAGCAGAGCAGGGCGGGAATACTACAATGAGCAGTTCTTC
CASRAGREYYNEQFF
>TRBJ1-5|TRBV5-6|few|TRBD1
TGTGCCAGCAGCTTGGGCTGGGGACAGGGCTCTCAGCCCCAGCATTTT
CASSLGWGQGSQPQHF
>TRBJ1-2|TRBV28|many|.
TGTGCCAGCAGCACCATTCACCAGGGGTTACGTGACTATGGCTACACCTTC
CASSTIHQGLRDYGYTF
>TRBJ2-1|TRBV19|.|TRBD2
TGTGCCAGTAGTATGGGACTAGCCGGGGTCGTTGAGCAGTTCTTC
CASSMGLAGVVEQFF
>TRBJ2-3|TRBV25-1|once|TRBD2
TGTGCCAGCAGTGAGCCGTTCGGGGGGGCTCGCACAGATACGCAGTATTTT
CASSEPFGGARTDTQYF
>TRBJ2-1|TRBV7-2|many|TRBD2
TGTGCCAGCAGCTTAGTCGGGACTAAAGACAATGAGCAGTTCTTC
CASSLVGTKDNEQFF
>TRBJ2-2|TRBV5-1|few|TRBD2
TGCGCCAGCAGCTTGGAACCGGGACTAGGGGGCACCGGGGAGCTGTTTTTT
CASSLEPGLGGTGELFF
>TRBJ1-1|TRBV19|few|.
TGTGCCAGTAGCTTCAAGTTCCAGGGAGGCACTGAAGCTTTCTTT
CASSFKFQGGTEAFF
>TRBJ2-5|TRBV7-3|many|.
TGTGCCAGCAGCTTTGACAAGGAGACCCAGTACTTC
CASSFDKETQYF
>TRBJ2-1|TRBV12-3/TRBV12-4|many|.
TGTGCCAGCAATATCCGGGGCTCCTACAATGAGCAGTTCTTC
CASNIRGSYNEQFF
>TRBJ2-6|TRBV28|few|.
TGTGCCAGCAGTTTATTACCTAGCCACCCTGGGGCCAACGTCCTGACTTTC
CASSLLPSHPGANVLTF
>TRBJ1-2|TRBV19|few|.
TGTGCCAGTAGAAGGGACTTTGGCTACACCTTC
CASRRDFGYTF
>TRBJ2-2|TRBV5-1|many|.
TGCGCCAGCAGCACGGACAGTAACACCGGGGAGCTGTTTTTT
CASSTDSNTGELFF
>TRBJ2-5|TRBV5-6|many|TRBD1
TGTGCCAGCAGCTTGGAGGGGACAGCTCAAGAGACCCAGTACTTC
CASSLEGTAQETQYF
>TRBJ1-4|TRBV7-2|many|.
TGTGCCAGCAGCTTAACCCAAGGGGTAAAAAAACTGTTTTTT
CASSLTQGVKKLFF
>TRBJ1-2|TRBV9|few|.
TGTGCCAGCAGCGGCCCTGGACGGAACTATGGCTACACCTTC
CASSGPGRNYGYTF
>TRBJ2-3|TRBV20-1|many|.
TGCAGTGCTAGAGCCCTCCTCGAGCGCGATACGCAGTATTTT
CSARALLERDTQYF
>TRBJ1-2|TRBV20-1|many|TRBD1
TGCAGTGCCACCCAGGACAGGGGGCATGGCTACACCTTC
CSATQDRGHGYTF
>TRBJ1-2|TRBV3-1|many|.
TGTGCCAGCAGCCCGGACAGATATGGCTACACCTTC
CASSPDRYGYTF